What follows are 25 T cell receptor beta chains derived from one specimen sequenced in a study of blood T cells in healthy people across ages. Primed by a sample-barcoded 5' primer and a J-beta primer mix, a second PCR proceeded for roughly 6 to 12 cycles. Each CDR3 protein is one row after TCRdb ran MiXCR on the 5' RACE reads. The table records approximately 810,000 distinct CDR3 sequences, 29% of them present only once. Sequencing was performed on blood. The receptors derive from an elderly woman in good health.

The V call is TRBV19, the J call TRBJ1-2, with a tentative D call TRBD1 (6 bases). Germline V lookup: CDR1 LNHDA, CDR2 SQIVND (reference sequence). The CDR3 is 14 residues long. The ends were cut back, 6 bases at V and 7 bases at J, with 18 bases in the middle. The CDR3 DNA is TGTGCCAGTAGGGTCAGGGGAGCGTTATTTGGCTACACCTTC. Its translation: CASRVRGALFGYTF.

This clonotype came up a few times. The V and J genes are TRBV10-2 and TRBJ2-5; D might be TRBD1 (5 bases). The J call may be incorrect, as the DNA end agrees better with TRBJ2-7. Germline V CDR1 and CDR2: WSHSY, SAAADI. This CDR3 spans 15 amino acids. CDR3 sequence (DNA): TGCGCCAGCAGTGAGTCGGGCCAGGGCGGCCACGAGCAGTACTTC. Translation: CASSESGQGGHEQYF.

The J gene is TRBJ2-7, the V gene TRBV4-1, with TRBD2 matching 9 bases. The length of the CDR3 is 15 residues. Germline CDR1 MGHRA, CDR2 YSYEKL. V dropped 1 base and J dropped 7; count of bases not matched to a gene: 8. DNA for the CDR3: TGCGCCAGCAGCCAAGTTCGGGCTAGCGGGATAGAGCAGTACTTC. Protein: CASSQVRASGIEQYF.

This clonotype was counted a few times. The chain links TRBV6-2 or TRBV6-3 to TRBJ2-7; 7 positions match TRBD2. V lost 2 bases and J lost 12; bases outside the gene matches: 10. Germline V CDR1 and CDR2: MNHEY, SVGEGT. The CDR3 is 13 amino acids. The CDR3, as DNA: TGTGCCAGCAGTTACACGGGGGGACGAGCAGGGTACTTC. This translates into CASSYTGGRAGYF.

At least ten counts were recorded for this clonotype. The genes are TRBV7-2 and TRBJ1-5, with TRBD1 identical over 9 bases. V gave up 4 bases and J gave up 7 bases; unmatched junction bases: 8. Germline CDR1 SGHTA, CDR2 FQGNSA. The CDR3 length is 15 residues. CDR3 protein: CASSWGQGKGQPQHF. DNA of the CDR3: TGTGCCAGCAGCTGGGGACAGGGAAAGGGACAGCCCCAGCATTTT.

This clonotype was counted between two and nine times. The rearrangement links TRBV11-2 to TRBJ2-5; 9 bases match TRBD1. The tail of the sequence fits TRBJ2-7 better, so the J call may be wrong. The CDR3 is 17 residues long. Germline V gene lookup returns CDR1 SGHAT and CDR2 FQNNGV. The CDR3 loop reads CASSLVGGTGKTYEQYF. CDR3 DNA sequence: TGTGCCAGCAGCTTAGTCGGGGGGACAGGGAAAACCTACGAGCAGTACTTC.

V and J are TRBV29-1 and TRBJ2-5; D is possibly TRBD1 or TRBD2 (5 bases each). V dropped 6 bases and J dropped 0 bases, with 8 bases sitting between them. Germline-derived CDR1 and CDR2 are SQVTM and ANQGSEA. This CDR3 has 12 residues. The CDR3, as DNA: TGCAGCGTCGGGACGTACCAAGAGACCCAGTACTTC. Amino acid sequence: CSVGTYQETQYF.

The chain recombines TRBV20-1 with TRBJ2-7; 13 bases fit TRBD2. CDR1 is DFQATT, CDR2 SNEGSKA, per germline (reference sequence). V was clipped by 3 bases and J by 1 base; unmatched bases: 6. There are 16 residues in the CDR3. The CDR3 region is CSASWGTSGASYEQYF. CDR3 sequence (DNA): TGCAGTGCTAGTTGGGGGACTAGCGGGGCTTCCTACGAGCAGTACTTC.

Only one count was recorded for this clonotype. The CDR3 DNA reads TGCGCCAGCAGTTCAGAGCTGAACACCGGGGAGCTGTTTTTT. This codes for CASSSELNTGELFF. This rearrangement joins TRBV5-1 to TRBJ2-2; no clear D gene. The germline CDR1 and CDR2 sequences are SGHRS and YFSETQ. V was trimmed by 5 bases and J by 1 base, leaving 9 bases between them. This CDR3 region has 14 residues.

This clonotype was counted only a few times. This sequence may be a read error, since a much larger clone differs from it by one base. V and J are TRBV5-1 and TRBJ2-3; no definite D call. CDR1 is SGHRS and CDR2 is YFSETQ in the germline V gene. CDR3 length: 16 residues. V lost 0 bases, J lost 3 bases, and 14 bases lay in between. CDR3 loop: CASSLESMVTTDTQYF. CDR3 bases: TGCGCCAGCAGCTTGGAAAGCATGGTAACGACAGATACGCAGTATTTT.

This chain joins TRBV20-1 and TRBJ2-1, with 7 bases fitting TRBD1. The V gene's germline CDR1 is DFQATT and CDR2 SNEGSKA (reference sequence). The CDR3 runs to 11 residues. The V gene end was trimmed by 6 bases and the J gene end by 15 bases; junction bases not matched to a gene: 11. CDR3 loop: CSAGTDVMWFF. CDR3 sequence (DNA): TGCAGTGCAGGGACAGACGTAATGTGGTTCTTC.

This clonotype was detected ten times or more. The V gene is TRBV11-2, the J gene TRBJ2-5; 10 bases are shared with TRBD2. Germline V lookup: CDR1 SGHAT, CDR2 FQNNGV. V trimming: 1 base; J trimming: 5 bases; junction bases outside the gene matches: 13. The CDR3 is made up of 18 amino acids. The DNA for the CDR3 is TGTGCCAGCAGCTTAGGCGCTAGCGGGGGTGGGGGTTGGGAGACCCAGTACTTC. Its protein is CASSLGASGGGGWETQYF.

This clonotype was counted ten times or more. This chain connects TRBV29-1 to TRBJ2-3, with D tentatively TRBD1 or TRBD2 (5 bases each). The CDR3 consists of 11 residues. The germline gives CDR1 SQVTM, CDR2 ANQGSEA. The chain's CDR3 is CSSLWGDTQYF. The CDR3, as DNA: TGCAGTTCCCTCTGGGGGGATACGCAGTATTTT.

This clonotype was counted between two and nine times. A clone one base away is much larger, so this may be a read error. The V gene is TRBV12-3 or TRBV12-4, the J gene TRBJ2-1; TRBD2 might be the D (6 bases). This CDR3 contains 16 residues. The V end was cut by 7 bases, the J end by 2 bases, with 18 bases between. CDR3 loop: CASNGIGASAYNEQFF. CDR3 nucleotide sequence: TGTGCCAGCAACGGAATAGGGGCTAGCGCCTACAATGAGCAGTTCTTC.

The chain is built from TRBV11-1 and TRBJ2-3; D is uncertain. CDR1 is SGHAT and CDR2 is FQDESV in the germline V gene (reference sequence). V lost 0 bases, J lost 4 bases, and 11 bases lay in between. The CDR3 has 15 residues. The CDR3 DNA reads TGTGCCAGCAGCTTAGCGGTAGAAAGAGCAGATACGCAGTATTTT. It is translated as CASSLAVERADTQYF.

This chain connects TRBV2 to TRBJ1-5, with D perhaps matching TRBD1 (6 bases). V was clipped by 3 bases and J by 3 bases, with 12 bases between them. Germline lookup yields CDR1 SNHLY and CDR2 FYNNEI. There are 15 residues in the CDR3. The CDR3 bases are TGTGCCAGCAGTGAGAGGGGGGCACCCAATCAGCCCCAGCATTTT. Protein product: CASSERGAPNQPQHF.

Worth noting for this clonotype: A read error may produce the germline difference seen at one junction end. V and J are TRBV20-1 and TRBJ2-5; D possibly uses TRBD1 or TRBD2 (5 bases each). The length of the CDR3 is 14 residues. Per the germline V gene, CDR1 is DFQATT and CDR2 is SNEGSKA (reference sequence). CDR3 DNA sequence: TGCAGTGCGCAAAACCGGGACGAGAGAAACATTCAGTATTTC. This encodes CSAQNRDERNIQYF.

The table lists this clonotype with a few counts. CDR3 protein: CASSQELNRGRTF. The CDR3 DNA is TGTGCCAGCAGCCAAGAGCTTAACAGGGGCCGCACCTTC. This rearrangement joins TRBV3-1 to TRBJ1-2; 7 bases match TRBD1. Germline V CDR1 and CDR2: LGHDT, YNNKEL (reference sequence). The CDR3 consists of 13 residues. V gave up 0 bases and J gave up 13 bases; unmatched junction bases: 8.

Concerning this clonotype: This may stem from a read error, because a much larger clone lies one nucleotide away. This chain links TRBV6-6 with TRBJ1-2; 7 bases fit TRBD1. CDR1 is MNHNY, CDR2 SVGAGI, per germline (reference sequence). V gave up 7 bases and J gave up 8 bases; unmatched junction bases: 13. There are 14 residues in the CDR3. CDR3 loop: CASTDTGDGRGYTF. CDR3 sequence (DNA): TGTGCCAGCACCGATACAGGGGATGGGAGAGGCTACACCTTC.

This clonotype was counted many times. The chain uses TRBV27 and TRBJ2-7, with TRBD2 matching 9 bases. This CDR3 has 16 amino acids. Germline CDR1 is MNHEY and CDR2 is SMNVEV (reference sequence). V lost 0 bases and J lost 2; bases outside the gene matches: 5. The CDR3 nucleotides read TGTGCCAGCAGTTTATCCCTTAGCGGGGGAACCTACGAGCAGTACTTC. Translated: CASSLSLSGGTYEQYF.

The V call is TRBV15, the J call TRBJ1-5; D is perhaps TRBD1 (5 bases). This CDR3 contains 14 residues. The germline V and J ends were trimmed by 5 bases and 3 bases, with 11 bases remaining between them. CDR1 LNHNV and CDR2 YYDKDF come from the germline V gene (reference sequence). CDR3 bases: TGTGCCACCAGCGCCAGGGTATCCAATCAGCCCCAGCATTTT. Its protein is CATSARVSNQPQHF. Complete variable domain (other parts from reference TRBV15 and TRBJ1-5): DAMVIQNPRYQVTQFGKPVTLSCSQTLNHNVMYWYQQKSSQAPKLLFHYYDKDFNNEADTPDNFQSRRPNTSFCFLDIRSPGLGDTAMYLCATSARVSNQPQHFGDGTRLSIL.

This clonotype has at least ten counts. The CDR3: CASSQDGRSFTDTQYF. The CDR3 coding sequence is TGCGCCAGCAGCCAAGATGGTAGGAGTTTCACAGATACGCAGTATTTT. The chain links TRBV4-1 to TRBJ2-3; D ambiguous. Germline CDR1 is MGHRA and CDR2 is YSYEKL. The CDR3 consists of 16 residues. V shed 0 bases and J shed 2 bases, with 12 bases lying between them.

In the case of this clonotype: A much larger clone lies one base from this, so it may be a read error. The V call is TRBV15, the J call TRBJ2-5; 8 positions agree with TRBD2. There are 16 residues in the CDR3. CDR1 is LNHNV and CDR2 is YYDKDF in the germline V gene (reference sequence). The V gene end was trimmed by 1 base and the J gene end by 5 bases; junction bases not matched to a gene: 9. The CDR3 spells CATSRVGGGPRETQYF. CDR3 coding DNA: TGTGCCACCAGCAGAGTTGGCGGGGGGCCGCGGGAGACCCAGTACTTC.

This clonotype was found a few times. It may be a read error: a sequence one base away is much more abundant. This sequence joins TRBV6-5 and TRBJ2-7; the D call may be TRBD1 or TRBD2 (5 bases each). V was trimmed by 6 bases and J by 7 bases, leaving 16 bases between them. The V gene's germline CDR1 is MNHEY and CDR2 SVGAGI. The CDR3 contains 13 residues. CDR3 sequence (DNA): TGTGCCAGCAGGAGTGCTGGGACGTATGAGCAGTACTTC. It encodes CASRSAGTYEQYF.

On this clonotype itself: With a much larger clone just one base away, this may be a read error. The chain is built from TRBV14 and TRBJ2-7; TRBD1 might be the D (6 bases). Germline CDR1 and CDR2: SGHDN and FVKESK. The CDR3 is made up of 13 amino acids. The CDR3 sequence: CASSLWDNYGQYF. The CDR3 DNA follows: TGTGCCAGCAGCCTTTGGGACAACTACGGGCAGTACTTC. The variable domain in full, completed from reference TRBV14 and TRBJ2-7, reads EAGVTQFPSHSVIEKGQTVTLRCDPISGHDNLYWYRRVMGKEIKFLLHFVKESKQDESGMPNNRFLAERTGGTYSTLKVQPAELEDSGVYFCASSLWDNYGQYFGPGTRLTVT.